Detailed here is one T cell receptor beta chain. This sample stems from a study of blood T cell repertoires in COVID-19. For the study at large: Material from acute and convalescent COVID-19 was sourced from the United States, Italy and Spain. T cells, B-cell-depleted T cells, or PBMCs provided the cDNA or gDNA that served as material.

Per the study methods: Nucleated cell counts were estimated from reference gene primer amplification. Clones were read by immunoSEQ multiplex PCR, and TCRdb kept only the in-frame ones, dropping some. V and J calls and clone size follow that table, whereas D and trimming were derived from the DNA. The table lists 200,000 to 250,000 clones, more than 70% of them singletons. With 5 bases clipped from V and 8 bases from J, the junction kept 3 bases outside the gene matches. This CDR3 spans 13 amino acids. The germline V gene encodes CDR1 MDHEN and CDR2 SYDVKM. The J gene is TRBJ2-4, the V gene TRBV28; TRBD1 agrees at 10 bases. This clonotype was obtained from a human donor in a cohort sampled during active COVID-19. Sample: peripheral blood. The CDR3 sequence: CASSRQGADIQYF. CDR3 nucleotides: TGTGCCAGCAGTAGACAGGGGGCGGACATTCAGTACTTC.